Following are 18 T cell receptor beta chains from one sample sequenced in a study of tumor-infiltrating lymphocytes in primary liver carcinoma. Each 20-30 mg portion of unsorted bulk tissue served as the source for co-extraction of RNA and DNA. From about 0.45 ug total RNA, TCR beta cDNA was generated with a primer in the constant region. The TCR beta library was amplified through three nested multiplex PCR rounds in a modified ARM-PCR procedure. The two initial PCR rounds, about 9 cycles each, used TRBV1-TRBV30 forward and C-beta reverse primers. A single record per CDR3 protein comes from TCRdb applying MiXCR to the multiplex PCR reads. The table lists 90,000 to 140,000 distinct CDR3 sequences, around 83% of them singletons. Sequenced input: liver tumor tissue from sampling region 3. Subset described: tumor region T3, left-lateral pole. The receptors derive from a man between 40 and 49 years old with primary liver carcinoma and hepatitis B virus infection.

A word on this clonotype: A much larger clone differs by one base, so this may be a read error. The chain uses TRBV24-1 and TRBJ2-5, with D perhaps matching TRBD2 (6 bases). The length of the CDR3 is 13 residues. Looked up from germline, CDR1 is KGHDR and CDR2 is SFDVKD. The DNA for the CDR3 is TGTGCCACCGGGGCGGGGAGCCAAGAGAGCCAGTACTTC. Its translation is CATGAGSQESQYF.

With respect to this clonotype: No conserved phenylalanine or tryptophan ends this CDR3, so it is likely a read error. This chain joins TRBV5-6 and TRBJ2-1; 10 bases agree with TRBD2. CDR1 and CDR2 (germline): SGHDT, YYEEEE. Germline trimming cut 4 bases from V and 5 bases from J; bases unmatched to any gene: 9. CDR3 length: 16 residues. CDR3 protein: CASSPSGSGGDNEQFI. The DNA of the CDR3 is TGTGCCAGCAGCCCGTCTGGGAGCGGGGGGGACAATGAGCAGTTCATC.

A note on this clonotype: Compared with germline, one end of the junction differs, possibly owing to a read error. The chain employs TRBV11-2 and TRBJ2-1, with TRBD2 identical over 7 bases. From germline, CDR1 is SGHAT and CDR2 FQNNGV. The CDR3 consists of 17 residues. CDR3: CASNLGRGGSFYNEQFF. CDR3 sequence (DNA): TGTGCCAGCAACTTAGGTAGGGGCGGGAGTTTCTACAATGAGCAGTTCTTC.

As regards this clonotype: A read error may account for a junction end that differs from germline. This chain joins TRBV5-1 and TRBJ2-7; no clear D. The CDR3 length is 15 residues. Germline CDR1 is SGHRS and CDR2 is YFSETQ. CDR3 sequence (DNA): TGTGCCAGCAGCTCCGCCGAGACTGGACCCTACGAGCAGTACTTC. Translation: CASSSAETGPYEQYF.

This chain links TRBV10-3 with TRBJ2-5, with 7 bases matching TRBD1. Germline V gene lookup returns CDR1 ENHRY and CDR2 SYGVKD. The V segment lost 4 bases and the J segment 14 bases; nucleotides outside the gene matches: 16. The CDR3 runs to 14 residues. CDR3 coding DNA: TGTGCCATCAGTGCGACAGGGTTGGGAGAGAACCAATACTTC. This codes for CAISATGLGENQYF.

Only a few counts were recorded for this clonotype. The chain recombines TRBV2 with TRBJ2-7; TRBD2 might be the D (5 bases). Germline V gene sequence: CDR1 SNHLY, CDR2 FYNNEI. The CDR3 consists of 12 residues. V was trimmed by 6 bases and J by 6 bases, leaving 12 bases between them. CDR3: CASSLGVAEQYF. CDR3 sequence (DNA): TGTGCCAGCAGCCTCGGGGTGGCCGAGCAGTACTTC. Variable domain in full (rest from reference TRBV2 and TRBJ2-7): EPEVTQTPSHQVTQMGQEVILRCVPISNHLYFYWYRQILGQKVEFLVSFYNNEISEKSEIFDDQFSVERPDGSNFTLKIRSTKLEDSAMYFCASSLGVAEQYFGPGTRLTVT.

This clonotype was seen a single time. A read error may account for a junction end that differs from germline. V and J are TRBV11-1 and TRBJ1-6; TRBD1 is a possible D gene (5 bases). This CDR3 comprises 13 residues. Germline V gene sequence: CDR1 SGHAT, CDR2 FQDESV (reference sequence). The CDR3 loop reads CTSSRTLVSPFHF. CDR3 coding DNA: TGTACCAGTAGTCGGACACTGGTTTCACCCTTCCACTTT.

Comment on this clonotype: One end of the junction does not line up with germline, which may come from a read error. The V call is TRBV6-1, the J call TRBJ2-4; 10 bases map to TRBD1. CDR3 length equals 17 residues. Germline V gives CDR1 MNHNS, CDR2 SASEGT. Written as DNA, the CDR3 is TGTGCAAGCAGTGTACCGGGACAGGGGACGGTCAAAAACATTCAGTACTTC. Translating gives CASSVPGQGTVKNIQYF.

Turning to this clonotype: The final CDR3 position lacks the conserved phenylalanine or tryptophan, pointing to a likely read error. The gene calls are TRBV19 and TRBJ1-6; TRBD1 agrees at 7 bases. The V gene's germline CDR1 is LNHDA and CDR2 SQIVND (reference sequence). CDR3 length: 13 residues. This CDR3 is CTSWDRDSSPLHI. CDR3 bases: TGTACCAGCTGGGACAGAGATAGTTCACCCCTCCACATT.

J is TRBJ2-1 and V is TRBV5-1; TRBD1 aligns across 8 bases. This CDR3 has 17 residues. Germline V gene sequence: CDR1 SGHRS, CDR2 YFSETQ. The V and J ends lost 4 bases and 7 bases, in that order; junction bases with no gene match: 16. The CDR3 spells CASSPGQGVQLNNEQFF. CDR3 coding DNA: TGCGCCAGCAGCCCCGGACAGGGAGTGCAGCTGAATAATGAGCAGTTCTTC.

In the case of this clonotype: The junction does not match germline at one end; this may be a read error. The V call is TRBV29-1, the J call TRBJ1-2; D might be TRBD1 (5 bases). Germline V gives CDR1 SQVTM, CDR2 ANQGSEA. The CDR3 has 12 amino acids. Here the CDR3 DNA reads TGCAGCGTTATGACAGACATATATGGCTACATCTTC. Translation: CSVMTDIYGYIF.

With regard to this clonotype: One end of the junction does not line up with germline, which may come from a read error. CDR3 sequence: CPSNPRLAGTDTHYF. CDR3 sequence (DNA): TGTCCCAGCAACCCACGACTAGCGGGAACAGATACGCACTATTTT. The rearrangement joins TRBV6-5 to TRBJ2-3; 11 bases agree with TRBD2. Germline loops: CDR1 MNHEY, CDR2 SVGAGI. The CDR3 loop spans 15 amino acids.

A remark on this clonotype: The junction differs from germline at one of its ends, possibly a read error. The genes are TRBV7-8 and TRBJ2-1; D is unresolved. The CDR3 loop spans 14 amino acids. From germline, CDR1 is SGHVS and CDR2 FQNEAQ. The chain's CDR3 is CASSLRRNSPILRF. In DNA, the CDR3 is TGTGCCAGCAGTTTAAGGCGAAACTCCCCCATTCTTAGGTTC.

As for this clonotype: A clone one base away is much larger, so this may be a read error. The CDR3 carries no conserved terminal phenylalanine or tryptophan, so it likely arises from a read error. V is TRBV7-6 and J is TRBJ2-5; D might be TRBD2 (6 bases). The V and J ends lost 1 base and 7 bases respectively, with 10 bases between them. The length of the CDR3 is 13 residues. In germline, CDR1 is SGHVS, CDR2 FNYEAQ. CDR3 in DNA: TGTGCCAGCAGCTTAGGGACTATGGGGACCCAGTACTAC. Its protein is CASSLGTMGTQYY.

V gene TRBV4-2 combines with J gene TRBJ2-1; a possible D gene is TRBD2 (6 bases). Germline CDR1 LGHNA, CDR2 YNFKEQ. V was shortened by 9 bases and J by 8 bases, with 23 bases between the two germline ends. CDR3 size: 15 residues. CDR3 in amino acids: CASTLGSGPEDEQFF. The CDR3 DNA is TGTGCCAGTACCCTAGGTAGCGGCCCAGAGGATGAGCAGTTCTTC.

This clonotype was seen ten or more times. This rearrangement joins TRBV12-3 or TRBV12-4 to TRBJ2-2; 9 bases align to TRBD2. The CDR3 has 15 amino acids. After removal of 6 bases from V and 2 bases from J, the junction contained 4 bases not matched to a gene. The CDR3 here is CASRLAGLNTGELFF. In DNA form, the CDR3 reads TGTGCCAGCAGACTAGCGGGCCTTAACACCGGGGAGCTGTTTTTT.

This clonotype was counted a few times. The J gene is TRBJ1-1, the V gene TRBV20-1, with 7 bases lining up with TRBD1. V lost 0 bases, J lost 4 bases, and 14 bases stayed unmatched. This CDR3 contains 17 residues. Germline V CDR1 and CDR2: DFQATT, SNEGSKA (reference sequence). CDR3 sequence reads: CSARDLPLTGLGTEAFF. The CDR3 nucleotides read TGCAGTGCTAGAGATTTACCTTTGACAGGGCTCGGCACTGAAGCTTTCTTT.

This clonotype was counted many times. The genes are TRBV5-5 and TRBJ2-3; 8 nucleotides line up with TRBD2. The trim removed 1 base at V and 3 bases at J, leaving 4 bases unmatched. The CDR3 is made up of 15 amino acids. Germline V gene sequence: CDR1 SGHKS, CDR2 YYEKEE (reference sequence). CDR3 in amino acids: CASSLIRGGTDTQYF. In nucleotides, the CDR3 is TGTGCCAGCAGCTTGATACGGGGGGGGACAGATACGCAGTATTTT.